This T cell receptor beta chain emerged from a study of T cells expressing NK-cell markers. Across the whole study: Investigators obtained TCR beta repertoires from sorted CD3+CD56+NKG2C+, CD3+CD56+NKG2C- and CD3+CD56-NKG2C+ T cells.

The germline V gene encodes CDR1 MNHEY and CDR2 SVGEGT. The CDR3 is 16 amino acids. TCRdb re-called the 5' RACE reads and gives one entry per CDR3 protein, without DNA. This table holds about 260,000 distinct CDR3 sequences. The chain couples TRBV6-2 or TRBV6-3 to TRBJ2-7; TCRdb's D call of TRBD2 is untestable without DNA. Sequenced: blood T cells: a sorted CD56 or NKG2C T cell subset, CD4+ or CD8+ T cells, or bulk PBMC T cells (not recorded which). This TCR derives from a woman between 18 and 70 years old in good health. The CDR3: CATDRLAGGPSYEQYF.